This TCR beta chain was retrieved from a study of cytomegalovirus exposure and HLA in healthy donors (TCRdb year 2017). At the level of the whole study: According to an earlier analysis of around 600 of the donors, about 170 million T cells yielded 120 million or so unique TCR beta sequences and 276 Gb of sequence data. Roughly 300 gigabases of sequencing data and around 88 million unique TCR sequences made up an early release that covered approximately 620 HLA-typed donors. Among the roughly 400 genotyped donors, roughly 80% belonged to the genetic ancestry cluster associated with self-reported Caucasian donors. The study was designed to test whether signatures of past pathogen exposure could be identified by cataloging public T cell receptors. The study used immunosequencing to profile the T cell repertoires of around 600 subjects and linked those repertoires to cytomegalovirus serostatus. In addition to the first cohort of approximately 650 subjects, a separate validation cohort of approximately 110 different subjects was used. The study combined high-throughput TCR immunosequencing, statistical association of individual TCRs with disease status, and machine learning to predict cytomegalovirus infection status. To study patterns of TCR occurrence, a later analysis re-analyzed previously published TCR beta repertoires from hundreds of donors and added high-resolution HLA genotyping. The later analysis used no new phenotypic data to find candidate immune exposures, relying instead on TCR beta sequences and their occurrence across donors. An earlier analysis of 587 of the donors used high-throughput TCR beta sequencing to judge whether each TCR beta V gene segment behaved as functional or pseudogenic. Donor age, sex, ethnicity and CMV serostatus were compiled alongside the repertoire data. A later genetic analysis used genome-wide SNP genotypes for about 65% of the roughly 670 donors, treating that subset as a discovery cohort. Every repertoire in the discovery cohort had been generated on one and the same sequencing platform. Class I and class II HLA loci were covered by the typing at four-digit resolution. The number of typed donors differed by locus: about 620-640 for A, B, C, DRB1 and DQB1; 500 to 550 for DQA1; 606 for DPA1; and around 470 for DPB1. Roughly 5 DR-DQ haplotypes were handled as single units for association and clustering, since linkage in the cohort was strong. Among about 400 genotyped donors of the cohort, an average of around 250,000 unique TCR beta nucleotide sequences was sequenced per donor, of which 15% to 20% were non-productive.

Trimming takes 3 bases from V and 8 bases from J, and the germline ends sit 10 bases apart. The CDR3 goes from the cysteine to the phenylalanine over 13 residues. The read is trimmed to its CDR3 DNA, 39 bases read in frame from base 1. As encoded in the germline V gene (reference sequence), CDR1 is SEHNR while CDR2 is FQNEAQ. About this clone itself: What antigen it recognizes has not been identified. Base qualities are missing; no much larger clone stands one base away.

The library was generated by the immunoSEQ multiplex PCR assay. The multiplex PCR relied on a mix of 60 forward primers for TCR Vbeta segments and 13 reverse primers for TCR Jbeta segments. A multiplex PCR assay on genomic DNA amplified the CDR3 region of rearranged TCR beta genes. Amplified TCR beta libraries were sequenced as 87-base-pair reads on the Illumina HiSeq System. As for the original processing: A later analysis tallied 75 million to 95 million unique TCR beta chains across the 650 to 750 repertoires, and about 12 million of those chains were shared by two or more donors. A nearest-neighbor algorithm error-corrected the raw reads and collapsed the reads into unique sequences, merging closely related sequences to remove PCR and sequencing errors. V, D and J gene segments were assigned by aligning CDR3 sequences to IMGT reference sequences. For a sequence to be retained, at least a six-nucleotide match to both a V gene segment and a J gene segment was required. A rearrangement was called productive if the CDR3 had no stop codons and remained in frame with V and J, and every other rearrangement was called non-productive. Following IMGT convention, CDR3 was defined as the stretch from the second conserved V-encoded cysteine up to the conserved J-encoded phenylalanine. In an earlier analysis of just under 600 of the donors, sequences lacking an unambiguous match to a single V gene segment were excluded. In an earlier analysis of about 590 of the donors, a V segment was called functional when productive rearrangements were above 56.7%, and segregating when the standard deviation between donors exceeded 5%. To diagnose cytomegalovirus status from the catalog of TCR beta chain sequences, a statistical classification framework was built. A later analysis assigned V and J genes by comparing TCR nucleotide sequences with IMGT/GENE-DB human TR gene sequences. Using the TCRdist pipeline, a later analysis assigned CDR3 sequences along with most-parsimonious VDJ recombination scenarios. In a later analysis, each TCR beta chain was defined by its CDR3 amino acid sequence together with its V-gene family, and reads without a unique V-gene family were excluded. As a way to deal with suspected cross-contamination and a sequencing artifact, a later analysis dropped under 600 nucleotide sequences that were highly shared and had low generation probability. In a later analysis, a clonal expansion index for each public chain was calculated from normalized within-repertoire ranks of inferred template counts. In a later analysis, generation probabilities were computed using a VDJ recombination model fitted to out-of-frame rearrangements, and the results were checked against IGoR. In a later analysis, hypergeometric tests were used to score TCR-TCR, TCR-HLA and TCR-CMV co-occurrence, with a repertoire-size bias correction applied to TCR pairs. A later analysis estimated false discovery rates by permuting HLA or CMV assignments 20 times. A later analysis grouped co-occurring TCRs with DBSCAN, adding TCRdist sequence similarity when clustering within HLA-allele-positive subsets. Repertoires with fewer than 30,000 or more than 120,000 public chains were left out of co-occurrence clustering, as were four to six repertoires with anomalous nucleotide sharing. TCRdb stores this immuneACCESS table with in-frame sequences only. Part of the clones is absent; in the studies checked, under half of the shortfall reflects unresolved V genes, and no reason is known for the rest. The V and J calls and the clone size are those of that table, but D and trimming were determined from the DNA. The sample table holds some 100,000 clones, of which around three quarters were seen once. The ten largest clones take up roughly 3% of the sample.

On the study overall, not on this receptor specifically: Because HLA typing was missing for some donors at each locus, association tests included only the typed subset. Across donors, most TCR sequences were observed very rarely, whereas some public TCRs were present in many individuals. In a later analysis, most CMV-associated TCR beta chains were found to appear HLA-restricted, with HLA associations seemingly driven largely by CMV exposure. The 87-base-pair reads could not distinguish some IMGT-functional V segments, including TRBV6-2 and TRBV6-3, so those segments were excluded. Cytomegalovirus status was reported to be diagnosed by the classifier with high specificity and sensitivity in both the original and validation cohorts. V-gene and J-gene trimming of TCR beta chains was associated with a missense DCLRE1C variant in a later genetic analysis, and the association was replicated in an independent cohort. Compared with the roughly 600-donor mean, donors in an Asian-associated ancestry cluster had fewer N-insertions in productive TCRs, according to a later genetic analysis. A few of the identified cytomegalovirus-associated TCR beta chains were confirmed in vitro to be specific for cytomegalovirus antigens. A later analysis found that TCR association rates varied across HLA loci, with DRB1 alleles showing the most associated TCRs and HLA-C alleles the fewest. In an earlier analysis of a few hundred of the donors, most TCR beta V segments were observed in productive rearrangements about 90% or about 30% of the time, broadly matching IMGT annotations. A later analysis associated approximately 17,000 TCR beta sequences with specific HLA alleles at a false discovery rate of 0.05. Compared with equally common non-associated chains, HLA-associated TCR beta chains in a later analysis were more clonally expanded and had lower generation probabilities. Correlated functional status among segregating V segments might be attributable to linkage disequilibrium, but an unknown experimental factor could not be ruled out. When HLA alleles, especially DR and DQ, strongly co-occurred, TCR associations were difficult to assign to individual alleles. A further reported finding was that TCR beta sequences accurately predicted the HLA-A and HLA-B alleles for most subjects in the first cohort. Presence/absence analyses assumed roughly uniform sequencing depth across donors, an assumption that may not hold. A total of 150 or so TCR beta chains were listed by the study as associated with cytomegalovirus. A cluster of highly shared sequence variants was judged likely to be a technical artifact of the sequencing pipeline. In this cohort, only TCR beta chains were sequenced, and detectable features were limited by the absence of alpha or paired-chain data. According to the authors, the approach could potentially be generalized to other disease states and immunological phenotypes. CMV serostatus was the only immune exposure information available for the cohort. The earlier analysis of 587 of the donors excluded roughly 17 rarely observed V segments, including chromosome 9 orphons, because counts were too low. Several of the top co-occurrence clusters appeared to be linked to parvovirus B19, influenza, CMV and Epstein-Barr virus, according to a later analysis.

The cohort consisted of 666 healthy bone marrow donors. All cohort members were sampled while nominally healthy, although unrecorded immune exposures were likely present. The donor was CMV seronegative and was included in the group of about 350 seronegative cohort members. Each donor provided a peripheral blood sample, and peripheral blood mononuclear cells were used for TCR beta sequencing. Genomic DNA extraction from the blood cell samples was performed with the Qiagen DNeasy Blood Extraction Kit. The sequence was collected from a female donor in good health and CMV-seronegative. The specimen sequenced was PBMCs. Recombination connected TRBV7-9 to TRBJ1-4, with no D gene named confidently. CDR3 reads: CASSFPAEEKLFF. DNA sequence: TGTGCCAGCAGCTTTCCCGCAGAAGAAAAACTGTTTTTT.